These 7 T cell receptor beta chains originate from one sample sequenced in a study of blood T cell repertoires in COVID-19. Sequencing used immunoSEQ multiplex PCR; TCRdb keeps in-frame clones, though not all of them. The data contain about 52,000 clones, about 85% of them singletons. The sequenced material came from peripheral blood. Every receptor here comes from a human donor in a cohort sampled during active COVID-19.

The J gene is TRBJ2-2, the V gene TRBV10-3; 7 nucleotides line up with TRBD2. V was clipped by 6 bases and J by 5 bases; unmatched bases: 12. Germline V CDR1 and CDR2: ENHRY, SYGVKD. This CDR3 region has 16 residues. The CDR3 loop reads CAIRSFGGSGTGELFF. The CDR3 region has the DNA TGTGCCATCAGAAGTTTTGGCGGGAGTGGAACCGGGGAGCTGTTTTTT.

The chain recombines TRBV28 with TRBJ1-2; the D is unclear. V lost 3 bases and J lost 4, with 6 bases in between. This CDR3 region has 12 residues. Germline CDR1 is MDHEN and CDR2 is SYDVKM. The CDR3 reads CASSFSGYGYTF. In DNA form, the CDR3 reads TGTGCCAGCAGTTTCTCGGGCTATGGCTACACCTTC.

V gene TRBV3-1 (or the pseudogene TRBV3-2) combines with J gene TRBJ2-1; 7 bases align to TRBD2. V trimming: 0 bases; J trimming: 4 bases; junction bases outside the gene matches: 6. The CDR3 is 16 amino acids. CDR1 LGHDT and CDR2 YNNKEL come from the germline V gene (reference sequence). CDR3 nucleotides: TGTGCCAGCAGCCAAGACGCGGGAGTCAGGTACAATGAGCAGTTCTTC. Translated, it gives CASSQDAGVRYNEQFF.

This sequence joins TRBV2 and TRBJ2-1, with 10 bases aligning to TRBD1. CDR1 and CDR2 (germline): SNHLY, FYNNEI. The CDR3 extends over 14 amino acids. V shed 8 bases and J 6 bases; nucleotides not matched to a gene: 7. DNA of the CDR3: TGTGCCAGCTTGGGACAGGGGATGCCCAATGAGCAGTTCTTC. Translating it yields CASLGQGMPNEQFF.

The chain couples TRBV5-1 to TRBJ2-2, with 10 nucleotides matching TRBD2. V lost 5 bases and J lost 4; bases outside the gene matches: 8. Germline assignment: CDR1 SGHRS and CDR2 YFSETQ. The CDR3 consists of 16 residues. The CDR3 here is CASSPSASGSTGELFF. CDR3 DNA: TGCGCCAGCAGTCCGTCGGCTAGCGGGAGCACCGGGGAGCTGTTTTTT.

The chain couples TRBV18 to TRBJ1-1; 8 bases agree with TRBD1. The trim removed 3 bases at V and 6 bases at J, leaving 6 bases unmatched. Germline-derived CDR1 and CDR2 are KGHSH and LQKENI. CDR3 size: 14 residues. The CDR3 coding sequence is TGTGCCAGCTCACCGGGGGGCAGGGGGCCTGAAGCTTTCTTT. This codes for CASSPGGRGPEAFF.

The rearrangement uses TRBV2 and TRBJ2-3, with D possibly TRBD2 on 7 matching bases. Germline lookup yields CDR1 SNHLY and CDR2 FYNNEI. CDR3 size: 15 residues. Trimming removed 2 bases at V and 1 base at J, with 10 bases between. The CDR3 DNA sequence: TGTGCCAGCAGTGAATGGGAGGGGGGCACAGATACGCAGTATTTT. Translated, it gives CASSEWEGGTDTQYF.